This entry describes one T cell receptor beta chain. Antigen unknown. The sample comes from a study of Ad26.COV2.S vaccination and SARS-CoV-2 variants. Overall study: The donor participated in the COV1001 trial, in its Ad26.COV2.S arm. Administration of Ad26.COV2.S was intramuscular, either once or twice 56 days apart. Study-wide findings and caveats: Non-spike TCR breadth showed similarity between vaccine and placebo recipients.

Data came from immunoSEQ multiplex PCR; TCRdb stores just in-frame clones and leaves some out. The data contain more than 300,000 clones, around 89% of them singletons. Treatment described: some 19 received Ad26.COV2.S at low or high dose, single or two shots; roughly five received placebo; per-sample allocation not given. The samples date from day 63 after the first vaccine or placebo injection. Donor was an adult aged 18-55 years in Boston. Germline CDR1 reads MDHEN; CDR2 reads SYDVKM. The length of the CDR3 is 14 residues. Trimming pared 3 bases from V and 6 bases from J, leaving 11 bases between. This receptor was obtained from a person between 18 and 60 years old who received the Ad26.COV2.S COVID-19 vaccine or a placebo. The sequencing here drew on peripheral blood, taken in a trial of Ad26.COV2.S vaccine versus placebo. V is TRBV28 and J is TRBJ1-4; no clear D. CDR3 DNA sequence: TGTGCCAGCAGTTTTTCGGGCTATGATGAAAAACTGTTTTTT. This encodes CASSFSGYDEKLFF.